One sample yielded the 5 T cell receptor beta chains listed below, sequenced in a study of CD8+CD57+ T cells in acquired aplastic anemia. Selection for sequencing was limited to patients who had shown CD8+CD57+ cell expansion by flow cytometry. Genomic DNA constituted the template upon which TCR beta VDJ and CDR3 profiling was performed. TCRdb redid the calling of the reads with MiXCR, one entry per CDR3 protein. The sample includes a few hundred thousand distinct CDR3 sequences, roughly a third of them seen just once. What was sequenced was sorted CD4+, CD8+, or CD8+CD57+ T cells (not recorded which) from PBMCs. These receptors were obtained from a human donor with aplastic anemia.

This clonotype was seen at least ten times. This rearrangement joins TRBV20-1 to TRBJ1-2, with D perhaps matching TRBD1 (6 bases). V was pared by 1 base and J by 3 bases, with 27 bases between. Looked up from germline, CDR1 is DFQATT and CDR2 is SNEGSKA (reference sequence). This CDR3 comprises 19 residues. CDR3 sequence: CSARALRGQGSHVDYGYTF. As DNA, the CDR3 is TGCAGTGCTAGAGCCCTAAGAGGGCAGGGGTCTCATGTTGACTATGGCTACACCTTC.

This clonotype was seen many times. This rearrangement joins TRBV7-3 to TRBJ2-7; D is uncertain. V was trimmed by 5 bases and J by 7 bases, leaving 12 bases between them. The germline gives CDR1 SGHTA, CDR2 FQGTGA. The CDR3 length is 12 residues. The CDR3 loop is CASSAGQGEQYF. In DNA, the CDR3 is TGTGCCAGCAGCGCCGGGCAAGGGGAGCAGTACTTC.

This CDR3 is CASRSDHYGYTF. The CDR3 bases are TGTGCCAGCAGGTCCGACCACTATGGCTACACCTTC. J is TRBJ1-2 and V is TRBV2; D uncertain. Germline V gives CDR1 SNHLY, CDR2 FYNNEI. Trimming shortened V by 6 bases and J by 3 bases, and 8 bases separated the two germline ends. The CDR3 is 12 amino acids.

The V gene is TRBV10-3, the J gene TRBJ2-5; 9 bases map to TRBD1. This CDR3 has 14 amino acids. Germline-derived CDR1 and CDR2 are ENHRY and SYGVKD. Trimming at V came to 10 bases and at J to 5 bases, leaving 11 bases not matched to a gene. The CDR3: CATRRGQGEETQYF. The CDR3 DNA sequence: TGTGCCACCCGGAGGGGACAGGGAGAGGAGACCCAGTACTTC.

V gene TRBV9 combines with J gene TRBJ2-7, with D perhaps matching TRBD1 (7 bases). The V gene lost 5 bases and the J gene lost 2 bases, with 11 bases spanning the gap. Germline CDR1 SGDLS, CDR2 YYNGEE. This CDR3 is built from 13 residues. The CDR3 DNA follows: TGTGCCAGCAGTGTCAGGGGGGCCTACGAGCAGTACTTC. Its protein product is CASSVRGAYEQYF. Together with reference TRBV9 and TRBJ2-7, the CDR3 gives the full variable domain: DSGVTQTPKHLITATGQRVTLRCSPRSGDLSVYWYQQSLDQGLQFLIQYYNGEERAKGNILERFSAQQFPDLHSELNLSSLELGDSALYFCASSVRGAYEQYFGPGTRLTVT.